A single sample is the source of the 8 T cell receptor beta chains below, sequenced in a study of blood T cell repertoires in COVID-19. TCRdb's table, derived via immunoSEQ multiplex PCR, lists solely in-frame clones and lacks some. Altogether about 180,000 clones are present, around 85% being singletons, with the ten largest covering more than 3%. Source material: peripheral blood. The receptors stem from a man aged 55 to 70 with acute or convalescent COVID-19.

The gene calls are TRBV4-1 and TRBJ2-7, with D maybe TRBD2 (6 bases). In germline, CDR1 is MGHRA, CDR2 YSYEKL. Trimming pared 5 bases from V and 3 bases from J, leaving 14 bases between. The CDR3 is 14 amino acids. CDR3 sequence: CASSSDAGLYEQYF. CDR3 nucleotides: TGCGCCAGCAGCTCCGACGCGGGACTCTACGAGCAGTACTTC.

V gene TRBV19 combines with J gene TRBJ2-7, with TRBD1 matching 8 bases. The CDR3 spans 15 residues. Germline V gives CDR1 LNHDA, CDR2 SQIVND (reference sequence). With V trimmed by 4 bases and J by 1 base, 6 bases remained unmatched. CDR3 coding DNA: TGTGCCAGTAGTAAGGGGACAGGTGCTTCCTACGAGCAGTACTTC. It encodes CASSKGTGASYEQYF. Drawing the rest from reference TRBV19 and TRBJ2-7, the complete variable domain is DGGITQSPKYLFRKEGQNVTLSCEQNLNHDAMYWYRQDPGQGLRLIYYSQIVNDFQKGDIAEGYSVSREKKESFPLTVTSAQKNPTAFYLCASSKGTGASYEQYFGPGTRLTVT.

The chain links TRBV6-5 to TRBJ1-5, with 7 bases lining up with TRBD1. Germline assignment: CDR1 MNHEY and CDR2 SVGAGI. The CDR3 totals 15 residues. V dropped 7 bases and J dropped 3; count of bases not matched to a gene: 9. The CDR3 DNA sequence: TGTGCCAGCACCAGACAGGGAAGTACCAATCAGCCCCAGCATTTT. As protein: CASTRQGSTNQPQHF.

In DNA, the CDR3 is TGCAGTGCGCTGCGGACTTACGAGCAGTACTTC. Translating gives CSALRTYEQYF. V usage is TRBV20-1 and J usage is TRBJ2-7; tentatively, D is TRBD2 (5 bases). Germline loops: CDR1 DFQATT, CDR2 SNEGSKA (reference sequence). The CDR3 is 11 amino acids. V lost 6 bases to trimming and J lost 4 bases, with 10 bases between them.

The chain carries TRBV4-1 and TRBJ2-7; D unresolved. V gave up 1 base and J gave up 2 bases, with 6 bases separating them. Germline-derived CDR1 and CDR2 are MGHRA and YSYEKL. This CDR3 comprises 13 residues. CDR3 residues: CASSQGDTYEQYF. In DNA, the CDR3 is TGCGCCAGCAGCCAAGGAGATACCTACGAGCAGTACTTC.

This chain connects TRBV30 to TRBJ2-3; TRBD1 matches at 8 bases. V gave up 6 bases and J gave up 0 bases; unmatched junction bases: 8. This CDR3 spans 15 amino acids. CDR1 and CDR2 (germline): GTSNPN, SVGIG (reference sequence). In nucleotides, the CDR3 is TGTGCCTGCTCCCGGACAGGGTCTAGCACAGATACGCAGTATTTT. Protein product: CACSRTGSSTDTQYF.

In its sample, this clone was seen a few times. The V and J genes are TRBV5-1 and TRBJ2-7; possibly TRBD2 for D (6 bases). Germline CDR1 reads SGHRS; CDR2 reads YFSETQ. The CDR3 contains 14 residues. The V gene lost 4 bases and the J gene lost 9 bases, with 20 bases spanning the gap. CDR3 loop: CASSPGEADFGQYF. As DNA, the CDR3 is TGCGCCAGCAGCCCGGGGGAAGCTGACTTCGGGCAGTACTTC. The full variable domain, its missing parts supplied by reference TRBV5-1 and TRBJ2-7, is KAGVTQTPRYLIKTRGQQVTLSCSPISGHRSVSWYQQTPGQGLQFLFEYFSETQRNKGNFPGRFSGRQFSNSRSEMNVSTLELGDSALYLCASSPGEADFGQYFGPGTRLTVT.

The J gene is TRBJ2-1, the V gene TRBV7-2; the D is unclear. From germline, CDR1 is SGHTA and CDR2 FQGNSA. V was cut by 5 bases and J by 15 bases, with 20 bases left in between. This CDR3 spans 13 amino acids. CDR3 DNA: TGTGCCAGCAGCCCGACTCATGGTAGAATAGCGTTCTTC. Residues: CASSPTHGRIAFF.